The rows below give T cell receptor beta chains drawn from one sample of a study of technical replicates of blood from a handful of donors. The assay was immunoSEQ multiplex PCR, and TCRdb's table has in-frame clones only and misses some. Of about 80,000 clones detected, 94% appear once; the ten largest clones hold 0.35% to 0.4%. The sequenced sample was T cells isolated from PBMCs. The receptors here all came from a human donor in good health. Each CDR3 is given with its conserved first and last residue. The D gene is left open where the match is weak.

cdr3_aa: CASSLYVGASYNEQFF
d_call: -
j_call: TRBJ2-1
v_call: TRBV7-3

cdr3_aa: CASSLGTSSYEQYF
d_call: -
j_call: TRBJ2-7
v_call: TRBV28

cdr3_aa: CASSYTTGGRTEAFF
d_call: -
j_call: TRBJ1-1
v_call: TRBV5-8

cdr3_aa: CAWSRRISDQPQHF
d_call: -
j_call: TRBJ1-5
v_call: TRBV30

cdr3_aa: CSVARDRDNNEQFF
d_call: TRBD1
j_call: TRBJ2-1
v_call: TRBV29-1

cdr3_aa: CAIGGGGAYEQYF
d_call: -
j_call: TRBJ2-7
v_call: TRBV10-3

cdr3_aa: CASSSRDRAEFSQYF
d_call: TRBD1
j_call: TRBJ2-5
v_call: TRBV5-7

cdr3_aa: CASSITSRTYNEQFF
d_call: -
j_call: TRBJ2-1
v_call: TRBV6-5

cdr3_aa: CASSPGRISGRYEQYF
d_call: TRBD2
j_call: TRBJ2-7
v_call: TRBV5-1

cdr3_aa: CAISESMRGGYGYTF
d_call: -
j_call: TRBJ1-2
v_call: TRBV10-3

cdr3_aa: CASSVPTLGGVEQFF
d_call: -
j_call: TRBJ2-1
v_call: TRBV9

cdr3_aa: CASSPEPGLAQFF
d_call: TRBD2
j_call: TRBJ2-1
v_call: TRBV6-5

cdr3_aa: CASSEWLSGANVLTF
d_call: -
j_call: TRBJ2-6
v_call: TRBV6-1

cdr3_aa: CASRVDSAPTDTQYF
d_call: -
j_call: TRBJ2-3
v_call: TRBV5-4

cdr3_aa: CASSLVPFSEQYF
d_call: -
j_call: TRBJ2-7
v_call: TRBV11-2

cdr3_aa: CASSLGAAGPAREAFF
d_call: -
j_call: TRBJ1-1
v_call: TRBV7-6

cdr3_aa: CASSLTGDDQPQHF
d_call: -
j_call: TRBJ1-5
v_call: TRBV7-9

cdr3_aa: CASSLYNEQYF
d_call: -
j_call: TRBJ2-7
v_call: TRBV28

cdr3_aa: CASSSGQGRNQPQHF
d_call: TRBD1
j_call: TRBJ1-5
v_call: TRBV7-2

cdr3_aa: CASSTGQGGSNTGELFF
d_call: TRBD1
j_call: TRBJ2-2
v_call: TRBV10-1

cdr3_aa: CASSTSGGPNEQFF
d_call: -
j_call: TRBJ2-1
v_call: TRBV9